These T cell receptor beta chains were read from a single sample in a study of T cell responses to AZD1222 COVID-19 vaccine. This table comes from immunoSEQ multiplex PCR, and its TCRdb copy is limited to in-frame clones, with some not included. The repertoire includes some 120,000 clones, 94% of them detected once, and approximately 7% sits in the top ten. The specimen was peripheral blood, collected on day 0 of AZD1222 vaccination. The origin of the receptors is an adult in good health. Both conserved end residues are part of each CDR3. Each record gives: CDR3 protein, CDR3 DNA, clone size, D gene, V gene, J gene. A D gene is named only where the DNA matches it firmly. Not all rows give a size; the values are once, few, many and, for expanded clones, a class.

CDR3aa: CAWSREGGRARYEQYF
CDR3nt: TGTGCCTGGAGCCGGGAAGGCGGGAGGGCCCGATACGAGCAGTACTTC
abundance: -
d_gene: TRBD2
v_gene: TRBV30
j_gene: TRBJ2-7

CDR3aa: CASSRGTSPTDTQYF
CDR3nt: TGTGCCAGCAGCCGGGGGACTTCCCCCACAGATACGCAGTATTTT
abundance: -
d_gene: -
v_gene: TRBV3-1/TRBV3-2
j_gene: TRBJ2-3

CDR3aa: CASSPDPGLISYEQYF
CDR3nt: TGTGCCAGCAGCCCGGACCCCGGACTTATTTCCTACGAGCAGTACTTC
abundance: -
d_gene: -
v_gene: TRBV5-5
j_gene: TRBJ2-7

CDR3aa: CSVVGGMGSNTEAFF
CDR3nt: TGCAGCGTTGTCGGAGGGATGGGCTCGAACACTGAAGCTTTCTTT
abundance: -
d_gene: -
v_gene: TRBV29-1
j_gene: TRBJ1-1

CDR3aa: CASSYRGYTEAFF
CDR3nt: TGTGCCAGCAGCTATAGGGGCTACACTGAAGCTTTCTTT
abundance: -
d_gene: -
v_gene: TRBV5-5
j_gene: TRBJ1-1

CDR3aa: CASSGSGRNEQFF
CDR3nt: TGTGCCAGTAGCGGGAGTGGCCGCAATGAGCAGTTCTTC
abundance: once
d_gene: -
v_gene: TRBV19
j_gene: TRBJ2-1

CDR3aa: CASSLRGGRAEAFF
CDR3nt: TGTGCCAGCAGTTTGCGCGGGGGGAGAGCTGAAGCTTTCTTT
abundance: -
d_gene: -
v_gene: TRBV28
j_gene: TRBJ1-1

CDR3aa: CASSLYNSVPYNEQFF
CDR3nt: TGTGCCAGCAGCTTGTACAACTCAGTTCCCTACAATGAGCAGTTCTTC
abundance: once
d_gene: -
v_gene: TRBV5-8
j_gene: TRBJ2-1

CDR3aa: CASTAGETQYF
CDR3nt: TGTGCCAGCACGGCAGGGGAGACCCAGTACTTC
abundance: once
d_gene: -
v_gene: TRBV18
j_gene: TRBJ2-5

CDR3aa: CASSGGLAGGRLHEQFF
CDR3nt: TGTGCCAGCAGTGGCGGACTAGCGGGAGGGCGACTCCATGAGCAGTTCTTC
abundance: -
d_gene: TRBD2
v_gene: TRBV6-1
j_gene: TRBJ2-1

CDR3aa: CSANPVGAFF
CDR3nt: TGCAGTGCCAATCCCGTAGGGGCTTTCTTT
abundance: -
d_gene: -
v_gene: TRBV20-1
j_gene: TRBJ1-1

CDR3aa: CASSQGTSGRSDTQYF
CDR3nt: TGTGCCAGCAGCCAGGGGACTAGCGGGAGGTCAGATACGCAGTATTTT
abundance: -
d_gene: TRBD2
v_gene: TRBV7-6
j_gene: TRBJ2-3

CDR3aa: CSAGRAVYNEQFF
CDR3nt: TGCAGCGCGGGAAGGGCAGTATACAATGAGCAGTTCTTC
abundance: -
d_gene: -
v_gene: TRBV29-1
j_gene: TRBJ2-1

CDR3aa: CASSQDSGQGLLTSTDTQYF
CDR3nt: TGCGCCAGCAGCCAAGATAGTGGACAGGGACTGCTGACTAGCACAGATACGCAGTATTTT
abundance: once
d_gene: TRBD1
v_gene: TRBV4-3
j_gene: TRBJ2-3

CDR3aa: CASSLGVTDTQYF
CDR3nt: TGTGCCAGCAGTTTAGGGGTCACAGATACGCAGTATTTT
abundance: -
d_gene: -
v_gene: TRBV27
j_gene: TRBJ2-3

CDR3aa: CASSQDLTSYPEQYF
CDR3nt: TGTGCCAGCAGCCAAGATTTAACTAGCTACCCGGAGCAGTACTTC
abundance: -
d_gene: -
v_gene: TRBV4-2
j_gene: TRBJ2-7

CDR3aa: CATSTGRSGNTIYF
CDR3nt: TGTGCCACCTCGACAGGCCGCTCTGGAAACACCATATATTTT
abundance: -
d_gene: -
v_gene: TRBV19
j_gene: TRBJ1-3

CDR3aa: CASSPYSDQETQYF
CDR3nt: TGCGCCAGCAGCCCCTATAGCGATCAAGAGACCCAGTACTTC
abundance: once
d_gene: -
v_gene: TRBV4-1
j_gene: TRBJ2-5

CDR3aa: CASSDPGSQNTEAFF
CDR3nt: TGTGCCAGCAGTGACCCCGGGAGCCAGAACACTGAAGCTTTCTTT
abundance: -
d_gene: -
v_gene: TRBV2
j_gene: TRBJ1-1

CDR3aa: CASSQDGAGLSEAFF
CDR3nt: TGCGCCAGCAGCCAAGATGGTGCAGGGCTGTCTGAAGCTTTCTTT
abundance: once
d_gene: -
v_gene: TRBV4-1
j_gene: TRBJ1-1

CDR3aa: CASRMGLAINEQFF
CDR3nt: TGTGCCAGCAGGATGGGACTAGCGATCAATGAGCAGTTCTTC
abundance: -
d_gene: TRBD2
v_gene: TRBV13
j_gene: TRBJ2-1

CDR3aa: CASSLVGQGNGYTF
CDR3nt: TGTGCCAGCAGCTTAGTCGGACAGGGGAATGGCTACACCTTC
abundance: -
d_gene: TRBD1
v_gene: TRBV7-9
j_gene: TRBJ1-2

CDR3aa: CASSFSGGFGYTF
CDR3nt: TGTGCCAGCAGTTTTTCAGGGGGCTTTGGCTACACCTTC
abundance: -
d_gene: TRBD1
v_gene: TRBV12-3/TRBV12-4
j_gene: TRBJ1-2

CDR3aa: CATREGWGEQYF
CDR3nt: TGTGCCACTAGGGAGGGGTGGGGCGAGCAGTACTTC
abundance: -
d_gene: TRBD2
v_gene: TRBV6-5
j_gene: TRBJ2-7

CDR3aa: CATSRGRPGQGVDQPQHF
CDR3nt: TGTGCCACCAGCAGAGGTCGCCCGGGGCAGGGGGTCGATCAGCCCCAGCATTTT
abundance: -
d_gene: TRBD1
v_gene: TRBV15
j_gene: TRBJ1-5

CDR3aa: CASSWGTSASGNTIYF
CDR3nt: TGTGCCAGCAGTTGGGGCACATCGGCGTCTGGAAACACCATATATTTT
abundance: -
d_gene: -
v_gene: TRBV6-5
j_gene: TRBJ1-3

CDR3aa: CASSSDRGYEQYF
CDR3nt: TGCGCCAGCAGCTCCGACAGGGGCTACGAGCAGTACTTC
abundance: -
d_gene: TRBD1
v_gene: TRBV5-1
j_gene: TRBJ2-7

CDR3aa: CATSIVPGQLNTEAFF
CDR3nt: TGTGCCACCTCTATCGTTCCGGGACAGCTGAACACTGAAGCTTTCTTT
abundance: once
d_gene: TRBD1
v_gene: TRBV24-1
j_gene: TRBJ1-1

CDR3aa: CASGLAGSSYNEQFF
CDR3nt: TGTGCCAGCGGTTTAGCGGGTAGCTCCTACAATGAGCAGTTCTTC
abundance: once
d_gene: TRBD2
v_gene: TRBV11-1
j_gene: TRBJ2-1

CDR3aa: CASSLTSRADTQYF
CDR3nt: TGCGCCAGCAGCTTGACTAGCCGGGCAGATACGCAGTATTTT
abundance: -
d_gene: -
v_gene: TRBV5-1
j_gene: TRBJ2-3

CDR3aa: CATSDPTSPGETQYF
CDR3nt: TGTGCCACCAGTGATCCGACCTCTCCAGGAGAGACCCAGTACTTC
abundance: -
d_gene: -
v_gene: TRBV24-1
j_gene: TRBJ2-5

CDR3aa: CARKGRSGANVLTF
CDR3nt: TGTGCTCGGAAGGGGAGGTCTGGGGCCAACGTCCTGACTTTC
abundance: -
d_gene: -
v_gene: TRBV30
j_gene: TRBJ2-6

CDR3aa: CASSPRQADKYNEQFF
CDR3nt: TGTGCCAGCAGCCCGCGACAGGCGGATAAATACAATGAGCAGTTCTTC
abundance: -
d_gene: -
v_gene: TRBV7-9
j_gene: TRBJ2-1

CDR3aa: CASSFAPADSYGYTF
CDR3nt: TGTGCCAGCAGCTTCGCCCCCGCGGACAGCTATGGCTACACCTTC
abundance: -
d_gene: -
v_gene: TRBV5-6
j_gene: TRBJ1-2

CDR3aa: CASRDIPGHRNTEAFF
CDR3nt: TGTGCCAGCAGAGACATTCCGGGACATCGGAACACTGAAGCTTTCTTT
abundance: -
d_gene: -
v_gene: TRBV28
j_gene: TRBJ1-1

CDR3aa: CASSQGPPRGDLQETQYF
CDR3nt: TGCGCCAGCAGCCAAGGCCCCCCCAGGGGGGACCTACAAGAGACCCAGTACTTC
abundance: -
d_gene: -
v_gene: TRBV4-1
j_gene: TRBJ2-5

CDR3aa: CASSSHSNYGYTF
CDR3nt: TGTGCCAGCAGTAGTCACTCTAACTATGGCTACACCTTC
abundance: -
d_gene: -
v_gene: TRBV27
j_gene: TRBJ1-2

CDR3aa: CASSLDRATNEKLFF
CDR3nt: TGTGCCAGCAGCTTAGACCGGGCAACTAATGAAAAACTGTTTTTT
abundance: -
d_gene: -
v_gene: TRBV7-8
j_gene: TRBJ1-4

CDR3aa: CASSLPRTGGNTEAFF
CDR3nt: TGTGCCAGCAGCTTACCTCGGACAGGGGGGAACACTGAAGCTTTCTTT
abundance: -
d_gene: TRBD1
v_gene: TRBV7-8
j_gene: TRBJ1-1

CDR3aa: CASTPPRGGNTIYF
CDR3nt: TGTGCCAGTACCCCCCCCAGGGGGGGAAACACCATATATTTT
abundance: -
d_gene: TRBD1
v_gene: TRBV2
j_gene: TRBJ1-3

CDR3aa: CASSVVQGAQEQYF
CDR3nt: TGTGCCAGCAGTGTCGTACAGGGGGCGCAGGAGCAGTACTTC
abundance: -
d_gene: TRBD1
v_gene: TRBV2
j_gene: TRBJ2-7

CDR3aa: CASSQDVSSYNEQFF
CDR3nt: TGCGCCAGCAGCCAAGACGTGAGCTCCTACAATGAGCAGTTCTTC
abundance: -
d_gene: -
v_gene: TRBV4-1
j_gene: TRBJ2-1

CDR3aa: CASSQAGVAYNEQFF
CDR3nt: TGCGCCAGCAGCCAAGCAGGGGTTGCCTACAATGAGCAGTTCTTC
abundance: -
d_gene: -
v_gene: TRBV4-3
j_gene: TRBJ2-1

CDR3aa: CASSPRDSDNSPLHF
CDR3nt: TGCGCCAGCAGCCCGAGGGACAGTGATAATTCACCCCTCCACTTT
abundance: -
d_gene: TRBD1
v_gene: TRBV5-1
j_gene: TRBJ1-6

CDR3aa: CASSFPQTSGRNTGELFF
CDR3nt: TGTGCCAGCAGTTTCCCCCAGACTAGCGGGAGGAACACCGGGGAGCTGTTTTTT
abundance: -
d_gene: TRBD2
v_gene: TRBV28
j_gene: TRBJ2-2

CDR3aa: CASKPTHVLEVEQFF
CDR3nt: TGTGCCAGCAAACCTACTCACGTGCTGGAGGTTGAGCAGTTCTTC
abundance: -
d_gene: -
v_gene: TRBV2
j_gene: TRBJ2-1

CDR3aa: CASGLSQLNTGELFF
CDR3nt: TGTGCTAGTGGTTTGTCACAGTTGAACACCGGGGAGCTGTTTTTT
abundance: once
d_gene: -
v_gene: TRBV12-5
j_gene: TRBJ2-2

CDR3aa: CASGQGRGGELFF
CDR3nt: TGTGCCAGCGGACAGGGTCGGGGCGGGGAGCTGTTTTTT
abundance: -
d_gene: TRBD1
v_gene: TRBV6-5
j_gene: TRBJ2-2

CDR3aa: CASSESTSGRWGNEQFF
CDR3nt: TGTGCCAGCAGTGAGTCGACTAGCGGGAGATGGGGCAATGAGCAGTTCTTC
abundance: -
d_gene: TRBD2
v_gene: TRBV6-1
j_gene: TRBJ2-1

CDR3aa: CAWRVSSYEQYF
CDR3nt: TGTGCCTGGAGAGTAAGTTCCTACGAGCAGTACTTC
abundance: once
d_gene: -
v_gene: TRBV30
j_gene: TRBJ2-7

CDR3aa: CASSVAPAGYEQYF
CDR3nt: TGTGCCAGCAGCGTAGCGCCAGCGGGCTACGAGCAGTACTTC
abundance: -
d_gene: -
v_gene: TRBV9
j_gene: TRBJ2-7

CDR3aa: CASSDTVNTEAFF
CDR3nt: TGTGCCAGCAGTGACACCGTGAACACTGAAGCTTTCTTT
abundance: -
d_gene: -
v_gene: TRBV2
j_gene: TRBJ1-1

CDR3aa: CASSLERGAPYEQYF
CDR3nt: TGTGCCAGCAGCTTAGAAAGGGGAGCCCCCTACGAGCAGTACTTC
abundance: -
d_gene: -
v_gene: TRBV7-2
j_gene: TRBJ2-7

CDR3aa: CAWRNGPRGRAFF
CDR3nt: TGTGCCTGGAGGAATGGGCCGAGGGGGCGAGCTTTCTTT
abundance: -
d_gene: TRBD1
v_gene: TRBV30
j_gene: TRBJ1-1

CDR3aa: CASSPLGTSGQETQYF
CDR3nt: TGTGCCAGCAGTCCACTCGGGACTAGCGGCCAAGAGACCCAGTACTTC
abundance: -
d_gene: TRBD2
v_gene: TRBV6-6
j_gene: TRBJ2-5